These 24 T cell receptor beta chains originate from one sample sequenced in a study of CD8 T cells in Susac syndrome. cDNA came from roughly 0.53 to 1 ug RNA primed by random hexamers. Each CDR3 protein gets one entry after TCRdb re-called the immunoSEQ multiplex PCR reads with MiXCR. The repertoire holds hundreds of thousands of distinct CDR3 sequences, with approximately 95% as singletons. Source material: CD4+ T cells from PBMCs. All receptors come from a human donor with Susac syndrome.

The chain employs TRBV30 and TRBJ2-7; D is perhaps TRBD1 (5 bases). Germline V gene data show CDR1 as GTSNPN and CDR2 as SVGIG (reference sequence). The V and J ends lost 5 bases and 7 bases respectively, with 15 bases between them. The CDR3 has 12 amino acids. The CDR3 loop reads CAWGGQGEEQYF. In nucleotides, the CDR3 is TGTGCCTGGGGCGGTCAGGGTGAGGAGCAGTACTTC.

The chain has TRBV29-1 and TRBJ1-5; no firm D call. In germline, CDR1 is SQVTM, CDR2 ANQGSEA. The CDR3 covers 12 residues. The V and J ends lost 0 bases and 6 bases respectively, with 6 bases between them. Here the CDR3 reads CSVEDRGQPQHF. CDR3 coding DNA: TGCAGCGTTGAAGATCGAGGTCAGCCCCAGCATTTT.

The J gene is TRBJ2-6, the V gene TRBV25-1; D remains ambiguous. Trimming took 7 bases from V and 4 from J, leaving 5 bases between them. The CDR3 loop spans 12 amino acids. Germline V gene sequence: CDR1 MGHDK, CDR2 SYGVNS. CDR3 coding DNA: TGTGCCAGCACTCCGGGGGCCAACGTCCTGACTTTC. This sequence encodes CASTPGANVLTF.

The chain has TRBV2 and TRBJ2-1; tentatively, D is TRBD1 or TRBD2 (5 bases each). Trimming took off 9 bases at V and 8 bases at J, with 17 bases between the two ends. This CDR3 is built from 13 residues. Germline CDR1 reads SNHLY; CDR2 reads FYNNEI. CDR3 DNA: TGTGCCAGTGGGACGGGGCAAAGAGATGAGCAGTTCTTC. Translating it yields CASGTGQRDEQFF.

Here the CDR3 reads CAWSGLVGDEQFF. As DNA, the CDR3 is TGTGCCTGGAGCGGCCTCGTGGGCGATGAGCAGTTCTTC. The chain has TRBV30 and TRBJ2-1; D remains ambiguous. V shed 3 bases and J shed 8 bases, with 14 bases lying between them. Germline lookup yields CDR1 GTSNPN and CDR2 SVGIG (reference sequence). The CDR3 is made up of 13 amino acids.

The chain carries TRBV3-1 and TRBJ2-7; no reliable D call. The germline V gene has CDR1 LGHDT and CDR2 YNNKEL (reference sequence). The germline V and J ends were trimmed by 4 bases and 6 bases, with 25 bases remaining between them. This CDR3 comprises 17 residues. Here the CDR3 reads CASSPRGQGNLVLEQYF. The CDR3 DNA reads TGTGCCAGCAGCCCGCGTGGTCAAGGGAACCTCGTTCTCGAGCAGTACTTC.

The V gene is TRBV5-4, the J gene TRBJ1-2; D perhaps matches TRBD1 (5 bases). CDR1 is SGHNT and CDR2 is YYREEE in the germline V gene (reference sequence). The CDR3 loop spans 13 amino acids. Trimming left V 6 bases short and J 2 bases short, with 11 bases between. The DNA of the CDR3 is TGTGCCAGCAAGATGGGACTCAACTATGGCTACACCTTC. Encoded protein: CASKMGLNYGYTF.

V is TRBV29-1 and J is TRBJ1-2, with D possibly TRBD1 on 6 matching bases. V was trimmed by 4 bases and J by 4 bases, leaving 22 bases between them. Germline CDR1 SQVTM, CDR2 ANQGSEA. The CDR3 spans 16 residues. The DNA for the CDR3 is TGCAGCGTTGCGACGGGGGGCGCGAGTTTTGGCTATGGCTACACCTTC. This translates into CSVATGGASFGYGYTF.

J is TRBJ2-2 and V is TRBV9, with D perhaps given as TRBD1 or TRBD2 (5 bases each). V was clipped by 3 bases and J by 0 bases, with 12 bases between them. CDR1 is SGDLS, CDR2 YYNGEE, per germline. The CDR3 extends over 16 amino acids. CDR3 residues: CASSGTRETNTGELFF. The CDR3 region has the DNA TGTGCCAGCAGCGGGACCAGGGAGACGAACACCGGGGAGCTGTTTTTT.

The count of this clonotype is one. The chain links TRBV25-1 to TRBJ2-1; D possibly corresponds to TRBD2 (6 bases). CDR1 is MGHDK, CDR2 SYGVNS, per germline. V dropped 5 bases and J dropped 8 bases, with 19 bases sitting between them. The CDR3 covers 15 residues. This CDR3 is CASSPAGPLRDEQFF. CDR3 sequence (DNA): TGTGCCAGCAGTCCCGCGGGACCACTCCGTGATGAGCAGTTCTTC.

This sequence joins TRBV4-1 and TRBJ1-1; D possibly corresponds to TRBD1 (6 bases). The V end was cut by 2 bases, the J end by 0 bases, with 10 bases between. The length of the CDR3 is 15 residues. Germline loops: CDR1 MGHRA, CDR2 YSYEKL. The CDR3 sequence is CASSQPTGLNTEAFF. The CDR3 nucleotides are TGCGCCAGCAGCCAACCTACAGGGCTGAACACTGAAGCTTTCTTT.

J is TRBJ2-7 and V is TRBV20-1; a possible D gene is TRBD2 (6 bases). From germline, CDR1 is DFQATT and CDR2 SNEGSKA (reference sequence). V shed 6 bases and J shed 4 bases, with 25 bases lying between them. This CDR3 contains 16 residues. CDR3 residues: CSAHEIITGSSYEQYF. CDR3 DNA: TGCAGTGCGCACGAAATCATTACCGGGAGTTCTTACGAGCAGTACTTC.

The chain carries TRBV13 and TRBJ2-7; tentative D call: TRBD2 (5 bases). The V gene lost 2 bases and the J gene lost 2 bases, with 10 bases spanning the gap. The germline gives CDR1 PRHDT, CDR2 FYEKMQ (reference sequence). The CDR3 has 14 amino acids. This CDR3 is CASSLSPGTYEQYF. The CDR3 DNA follows: TGTGCCAGCAGCTTAAGTCCGGGGACCTACGAGCAGTACTTC.

The chain recombines TRBV29-1 with TRBJ2-7; D may match TRBD1 or TRBD2 (5 bases each). The V and J ends lost 3 bases and 6 bases respectively, with 15 bases between them. Germline CDR1 and CDR2: SQVTM and ANQGSEA. This CDR3 region has 13 residues. This CDR3 reads CSVDVAGTGEQYF. CDR3 DNA: TGCAGCGTTGATGTGGCAGGGACGGGCGAGCAGTACTTC.

This chain joins TRBV7-9 and TRBJ2-1; no firm D call. The germline V and J ends were trimmed by 1 base and 9 bases, with 16 bases remaining between them. The CDR3 spans 15 residues. The germline gives CDR1 SEHNR, CDR2 FQNEAQ (reference sequence). CDR3 nucleotide sequence: TGTGCCAGCAGCTTAGGGACCGACCAGCGTGGTGAGCAGTTCTTC. It specifies CASSLGTDQRGEQFF.

The chain is built from TRBV28 and TRBJ2-5; 8 bases are a match to TRBD1. Germline V gene data show CDR1 as MDHEN and CDR2 as SYDVKM. The CDR3 spans 20 residues. V trimming: 6 bases; J trimming: 7 bases; junction bases outside the gene matches: 28. CDR3 in DNA: TGTGCCAGCAGAACCCCTCGAACGCGGAAGGACAGGGAACCTCACAGGACCCAGTACTTC. This gives the protein CASRTPRTRKDREPHRTQYF.

The rearrangement uses TRBV25-1 and TRBJ2-7, with no clear D. V shed 6 bases and J shed 3 bases, with 9 bases lying between them. The CDR3 runs 12 residues. Germline values: CDR1 MGHDK, CDR2 SYGVNS. The CDR3 DNA sequence: TGTGCCAGCAGGAACGGCGGCTACGAGCAGTACTTC. Encoded protein: CASRNGGYEQYF.

The rearrangement links TRBV2 to TRBJ2-3; no definite D call. This CDR3 spans 13 amino acids. Per the germline V gene, CDR1 is SNHLY and CDR2 is FYNNEI. Trimming stripped 10 bases from V and 1 base from J, with 12 bases between. CDR3 DNA sequence: TGTGCCACCCTCCGAAGCGGCACAGATACGCAGTATTTT. Translated, it gives CATLRSGTDTQYF.

V and J are TRBV14 and TRBJ1-1; D is unresolved. Trimming cost V 0 bases and J 6 bases, with 14 bases left between them. The CDR3 is 15 amino acids. Germline CDR1 is SGHDN and CDR2 is FVKESK. CDR3 loop: CASSQESPAVSEAFF. DNA of the CDR3: TGTGCCAGCAGCCAAGAATCCCCGGCCGTGTCTGAAGCTTTCTTT.

This sequence joins TRBV20-1 and TRBJ2-5; 8 bases fit TRBD2. The CDR3 runs to 14 residues. CDR1 and CDR2 from the germline V gene are DFQATT and SNEGSKA (reference sequence). Trimming removed 3 bases from V and 4 bases from J; junction bases left unmatched: 7. Here the CDR3 DNA reads TGCAGTGCTAGCCCGGGAGGGCCCCCAGAGACCCAGTACTTC. Translation gives CSASPGGPPETQYF.

The chain joins TRBV11-2 to TRBJ2-1; D is possibly TRBD1 (5 bases). The germline CDR1 and CDR2 sequences are SGHAT and FQNNGV. V was shortened by 7 bases and J by 5 bases, with 15 bases between the two germline ends. The CDR3 spans 14 residues. The CDR3 DNA reads as TGTGCCAGCACACAGGCTTTAGGCGACAATGAGCAGTTCTTC. Translated: CASTQALGDNEQFF. Variable domain in full (rest from reference TRBV11-2 and TRBJ2-1): EAGVAQSPRYKIIEKRQSVAFWCNPISGHATLYWYQQILGQGPKLLIQFQNNGVVDDSQLPKDRFSAERLKGVDSTLKIQPAKLEDSAVYLCASTQALGDNEQFFGPGTRLTVL.

This sequence joins TRBV30 and TRBJ2-2; TRBD1 might be the D (6 bases). The V end lost 2 bases, the J end lost 2 bases, and 9 bases lay between the germline ends. The CDR3 has 14 amino acids. Germline V gives CDR1 GTSNPN, CDR2 SVGIG (reference sequence). CDR3: CAWSMGQNTGELFF. The CDR3 region has the DNA TGTGCCTGGAGTATGGGACAAAACACCGGGGAGCTGTTTTTT.

The CDR3 loop is CASSPGQGEAFF. The CDR3 DNA is TGTGCCAGCAGCCCGGGACAGGGTGAGGCTTTCTTT. The V gene is TRBV7-3, the J gene TRBJ1-1, with 9 bases matching TRBD1. There are 12 residues in the CDR3. V shed 5 bases and J 11 bases; nucleotides not matched to a gene: 6. Per germline, CDR1 SGHTA and CDR2 FQGTGA.

The rearrangement uses TRBV6-5 and TRBJ2-2; possible D gene TRBD1, 6 bases. V was shortened by 4 bases and J by 1 base, with 10 bases between the two germline ends. Germline V CDR1 and CDR2: MNHEY, SVGAGI. This CDR3 contains 15 residues. DNA of the CDR3: TGTGCCAGCAGTTCTCCGGGACAGAACACCGGGGAGCTGTTTTTT. This gives the protein CASSSPGQNTGELFF.